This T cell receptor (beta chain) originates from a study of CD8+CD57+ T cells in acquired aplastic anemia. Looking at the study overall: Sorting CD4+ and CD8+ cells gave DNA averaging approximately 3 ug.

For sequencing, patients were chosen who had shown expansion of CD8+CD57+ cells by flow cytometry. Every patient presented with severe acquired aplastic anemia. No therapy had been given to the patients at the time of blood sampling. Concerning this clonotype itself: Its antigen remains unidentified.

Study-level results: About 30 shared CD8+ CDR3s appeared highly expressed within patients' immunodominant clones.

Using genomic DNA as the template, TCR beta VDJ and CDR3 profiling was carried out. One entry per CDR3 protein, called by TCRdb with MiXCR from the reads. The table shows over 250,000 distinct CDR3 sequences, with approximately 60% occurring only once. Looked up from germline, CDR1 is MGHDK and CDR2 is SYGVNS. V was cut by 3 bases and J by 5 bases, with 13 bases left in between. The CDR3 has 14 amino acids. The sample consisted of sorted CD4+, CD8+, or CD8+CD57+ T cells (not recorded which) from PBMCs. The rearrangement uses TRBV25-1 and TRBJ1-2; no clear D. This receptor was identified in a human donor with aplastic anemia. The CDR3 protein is CASSDGNLPYGYTF. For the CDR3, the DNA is TGTGCCAGCAGTGACGGCAACCTACCTTATGGCTACACCTTC.